Listed below are T cell receptor beta chains from one sample, sequenced in a study of T cell responses to AZD1222 COVID-19 vaccine. Method: immunoSEQ multiplex PCR; TCRdb's copy keeps in-frame clones and lacks some. The repertoire holds around 130,000 clones, with just under 95% as singletons. Sequences were derived from peripheral blood, sampled on day 0 of AZD1222 vaccination. These receptors were obtained from an adult in good health. The CDR3 runs from the conserved cysteine through the conserved F or W. D genes are given only for firm matches.

TRBV7-2	.	TRBJ2-3	CASSLVPLVNTQYF
TRBV10-1	TRBD1	TRBJ2-7	CASTRTGHEQYF
TRBV16	TRBD1	TRBJ1-2	CASSQILSSGTGGGGGYTF
TRBV28	TRBD2	TRBJ2-5	CASSFLPTGGRKQETQYF
TRBV9	.	TRBJ2-2	CASSLRLGSTGELFF
TRBV28	.	TRBJ2-7	CASSLGRGYSYEQYF
TRBV5-1	.	TRBJ2-7	CASSATGTEQYF
TRBV19	.	TRBJ1-5	CASSHSRGGPFSNQPQHF
TRBV28	.	TRBJ1-4	CASSLLAPEGLGEKLFF
TRBV6-2/TRBV6-3	TRBD2	TRBJ2-1	CASSFRGLLYNEQFF
TRBV15	.	TRBJ1-1	CATSRARESEAFF
TRBV30	TRBD1	TRBJ2-1	CAWMTGTYNEQFF
TRBV2	.	TRBJ1-1	CASSADHNTEAFF
TRBV4-1	.	TRBJ1-4	CASSGSGPGTNEKLFF
TRBV2	.	TRBJ1-5	CASRPDEGGQPQHF
TRBV11-2	TRBD2	TRBJ2-7	CASSSLRRLAAYEQYF
TRBV11-1	.	TRBJ1-1	CASSQRPGVNTEAFF
TRBV7-9	.	TRBJ1-2	CASSLANVYTLIMNGYTF
TRBV6-1	.	TRBJ2-1	CASSEWEYYNEQFF
TRBV4-1	TRBD2	TRBJ2-1	CASSRSTSGSSYNEQFF
TRBV5-1	.	TRBJ2-3	CASSFTTDTQYF
TRBV4-1	.	TRBJ2-4	CASSQGAQRRPDLNIQYF
TRBV28	.	TRBJ1-4	CASSQGIRQLFF
TRBV13	.	TRBJ1-2	CASSLSIESLISGDNYGYTF
TRBV18	.	TRBJ1-1	CASSLRNTEAFF
TRBV7-3	TRBD2	TRBJ2-7	CASSLIGGRGDEQYF
TRBV5-8	.	TRBJ1-4	CASSLVVTNEKLFF
TRBV5-1	.	TRBJ2-1	CASGLEQGLDEQFF
TRBV7-2	.	TRBJ2-7	CASSSRTVSSYEQYF
TRBV7-6	.	TRBJ2-3	CASSFSGDTQYF
TRBV5-6	TRBD1	TRBJ2-3	CASSSRTGGSTDTQYF
TRBV30	TRBD1	TRBJ1-6	CAWSREGQYNSPLHF
TRBV6-5	.	TRBJ2-6	CASSYRGAGANVLTF
TRBV10-3	.	TRBJ1-5	CAISGVNQPQHF
TRBV27	TRBD1	TRBJ2-7	CASRRNGDRGFYEQYF
TRBV9	.	TRBJ2-2	CASSVRGQGGELFF
TRBV7-9	.	TRBJ2-2	CASSLVTGELFF
TRBV5-8	TRBD2	TRBJ2-2	CASSFRSGGTGELFF
TRBV7-6	.	TRBJ1-3	CASARGPNSGNTIYF
TRBV9	.	TRBJ2-1	CASSLGEGAYNEQFF
TRBV28	.	TRBJ1-1	CASSFSLSGAFF
TRBV18	.	TRBJ2-2	CASSPPGRDTGELFF
TRBV20-1	.	TRBJ2-1	CSAPFGYEQFF
TRBV11-2	TRBD2	TRBJ2-1	CASSPLAGSSYNEQFF
TRBV6-6	.	TRBJ2-1	CASSYPRGYNEQFF
TRBV20-1	.	TRBJ2-1	CSAPPTNEQFF
TRBV28	TRBD1	TRBJ1-2	CASSLWTFGQGDEGYTF
TRBV11-3	TRBD2	TRBJ2-1	CASSLDFLAGGRYNEQFF
TRBV6-1	.	TRBJ1-2	CASSEMGVDYGYTF
TRBV2	TRBD1	TRBJ1-2	CASSEARGQGAKSSGYTF
TRBV5-5	.	TRBJ1-4	CASSLGPVATNEKLFF
TRBV11-1	TRBD2	TRBJ2-5	CASSLVGLAGGETQYF
TRBV4-1	.	TRBJ2-1	CASSQVLGDQFF